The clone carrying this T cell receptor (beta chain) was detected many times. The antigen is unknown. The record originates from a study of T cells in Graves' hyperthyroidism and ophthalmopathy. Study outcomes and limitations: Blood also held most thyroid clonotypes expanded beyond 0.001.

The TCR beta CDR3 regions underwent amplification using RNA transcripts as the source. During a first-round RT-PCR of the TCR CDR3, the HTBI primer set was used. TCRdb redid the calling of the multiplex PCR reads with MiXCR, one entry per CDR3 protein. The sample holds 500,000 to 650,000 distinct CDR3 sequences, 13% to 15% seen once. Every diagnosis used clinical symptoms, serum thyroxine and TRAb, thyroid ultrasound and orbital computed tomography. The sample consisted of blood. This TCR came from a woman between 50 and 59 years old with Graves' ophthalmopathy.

The CDR3 coding sequence is TGTGCCAGCAGTGATGGGAGGGCCTTTGGAAACGAGCAGTACTTC. Translating gives CASSDGRAFGNEQYF. The chain recombines TRBV2 with TRBJ2-7; the match to TRBD2 covers 7 bases. Unmatched junction bases numbered 10, after V lost 3 bases and J lost 5 bases. Germline lookup yields CDR1 SNHLY and CDR2 FYNNEI. This CDR3 is built from 15 residues.